Shown below are 12 T cell receptor beta chains from a single sample sequenced in a study of Ad26.COV2.S vaccination and SARS-CoV-2 variants. Treatment reported: roughly 19 received Ad26.COV2.S at low or high dose, single or two shots; 5 received placebo; per-sample allocation not given. At day 63 after the first vaccine or placebo injection, samples were drawn. The assay was immunoSEQ multiplex PCR, and TCRdb's table has in-frame clones only and misses some. Counted here are a few hundred thousand clones, 85% to 90% occurring once; the ten biggest clones make up 3.6%. The material sequenced was peripheral blood, taken in a trial of Ad26.COV2.S vaccine versus placebo. The receptors stem from a person aged 18 to 65 who received the Ad26.COV2.S COVID-19 vaccine or a placebo.

The CDR3 sequence is CASSIGRGEQFF. The DNA of the CDR3 is TGTGCCAGTAGTATAGGTAGGGGTGAGCAGTTCTTC. The chain is built from TRBV19 and TRBJ2-1, with TRBD1 as a possible D gene (5 bases). This CDR3 comprises 12 residues. From germline, CDR1 is LNHDA and CDR2 SQIVND (reference sequence). Trimming removed 1 base from V and 9 bases from J, with 7 bases in between.

This chain uses TRBV6-2 or TRBV6-3 with TRBJ2-5; possibly TRBD1 or TRBD2 for D (5 bases each). The CDR3 has 13 amino acids. The germline V and J ends were trimmed by 5 bases and 5 bases, with 12 bases remaining between them. The germline V gene encodes CDR1 MNHEY and CDR2 SVGEGT. CDR3 region: CASSRTGAETQYF. Here the CDR3 DNA reads TGTGCCAGCAGTAGGACCGGGGCCGAGACCCAGTACTTC.

This chain connects TRBV6-8 to TRBJ2-1, with TRBD2 as a possible D gene (5 bases). The CDR3 contains 19 residues. Germline CDR1 MNHGY, CDR2 SAAAGT. Trimming removed 1 base from V and 3 bases from J, with 22 bases in between. In DNA, the CDR3 is TGTGCCAGCAGTTACTTCTCACGGGGTCGCAGGAAGAACTACAATGAGCAGTTCTTC. It translates to CASSYFSRGRRKNYNEQFF.

With respect to this clone: The junction does not match germline at one end; this may be a read error. This rearrangement joins TRBV6-1 to TRBJ1-2; 10 bases agree with TRBD1. CDR3 length: 13 residues. Looked up from germline, CDR1 is MNHNS and CDR2 is SASEGT. The CDR3 sequence is CASSDRDRGNLRF. CDR3 in DNA: TGTGCCAGCAGTGACCGGGACAGGGGTAACCTACGCTTC.

V is TRBV13 and J is TRBJ2-7; TRBD2 matches at 7 bases. V gave up 5 bases and J gave up 5 bases; unmatched junction bases: 9. Germline CDR1 reads PRHDT; CDR2 reads FYEKMQ (reference sequence). This CDR3 is built from 14 residues. CDR3 in DNA: TGTGCCAGCAGCCCACCGGGTCTAGCGGACGAGCAGTACTTC. It specifies CASSPPGLADEQYF.

Worth noting for this clone: Other DNA sequences from this sample encode an identical CDR3 as well. The chain joins TRBV19 to TRBJ2-7; the D is unclear. Per germline, CDR1 LNHDA and CDR2 SQIVND (reference sequence). The CDR3 runs 12 residues. Trimming took off 3 bases at V and 0 bases at J, with 3 bases between the two ends. The CDR3 loop is CASSMGSYEQYF. The CDR3 DNA reads as TGTGCCAGTAGTATGGGCTCCTACGAGCAGTACTTC. The variable domain in full, with the rest retrieved from reference TRBV19 and TRBJ2-7, is DGGITQSPKYLFRKEGQNVTLSCEQNLNHDAMYWYRQDPGQGLRLIYYSQIVNDFQKGDIAEGYSVSREKKESFPLTVTSAQKNPTAFYLCASSMGSYEQYFGPGTRLTVT.

This clone was seen a single time. CDR3 DNA: TGTGCCAGCAGCTTAGGGGCAGCAAGGTCAGGAGATACGCAGTATTTT. It is translated as CASSLGAARSGDTQYF. The chain employs TRBV11-1 and TRBJ2-3, with D unresolved. The CDR3 has 16 amino acids. V was trimmed by 1 base and J by 5 bases, leaving 16 bases between them. Germline V gene data show CDR1 as SGHAT and CDR2 as FQDESV (reference sequence).

The rearrangement links TRBV7-8 to TRBJ2-7, with D perhaps TRBD1 (5 bases). Trimming took off 1 base at V and 4 bases at J, with 14 bases between the two ends. Germline loops: CDR1 SGHVS, CDR2 FQNEAQ. This CDR3 contains 15 residues. The CDR3 bases are TGTGCCAGCAGCTTAGGGGGCCCCCTGATTTACGAGCAGTACTTC. It translates to CASSLGGPLIYEQYF. The whole variable domain, remainder taken from reference TRBV7-8 and TRBJ2-7, is GAGVSQSPRYKVAKRGQDVALRCDPISGHVSLFWYQQALGQGPEFLTYFQNEAQLDKSGLPSDRFFAERPEGSVSTLKIQRTQQEDSAVYLCASSLGGPLIYEQYFGPGTRLTVT.

The rearrangement uses TRBV27 and TRBJ2-3; D could derive from TRBD1 or TRBD2 (5 bases each). CDR1 MNHEY and CDR2 SMNVEV come from the germline V gene (reference sequence). Trimming took 2 bases from V and 3 from J, leaving 9 bases between them. The CDR3 has 14 amino acids. The CDR3 DNA reads as TGTGCCAGCAGTTTAGGGACCCTAACAGATACGCAGTATTTT. Translated, it gives CASSLGTLTDTQYF.

This clone was observed once. The chain links TRBV18 to TRBJ2-3; TRBD2 matches at 8 bases. V lost 3 bases, J lost 2 bases, and 4 bases stayed unmatched. The length of the CDR3 is 15 residues. Germline V lookup: CDR1 KGHSH, CDR2 LQKENI. This CDR3 reads CASSPMRGVTDTQYF. The CDR3 bases are TGTGCCAGCTCACCCATGCGGGGGGTCACAGATACGCAGTATTTT.

The chain employs TRBV6-5 and TRBJ2-4; tentatively, D is TRBD1 or TRBD2 (7 bases each). This CDR3 has 15 residues. Germline assignment: CDR1 MNHEY and CDR2 SVGAGI. The V end was cut by 6 bases, the J end by 3 bases, with 15 bases between. This CDR3 reads CASSRGGLDKNIQYF. The CDR3, as DNA: TGTGCCAGCAGCAGGGGGGGCCTAGACAAAAACATTCAGTACTTC.

This chain connects TRBV11-2 to TRBJ1-2; TRBD1 matches at 8 bases. V lost 1 base, J lost 4 bases, and 2 bases stayed unmatched. This CDR3 spans 14 amino acids. Germline V lookup: CDR1 SGHAT, CDR2 FQNNGV. Here the CDR3 reads CASSLGTGFYGYTF. CDR3 nucleotides: TGTGCCAGCAGCTTAGGGACAGGGTTCTATGGCTACACCTTC.